One and the same sample provided the 6 T cell receptor beta chains below, sequenced in a study of identical twins. TCRdb processed the 5' RACE reads anew with MiXCR; each CDR3 protein has one entry. The repertoire has around 1.7 million distinct CDR3 sequences, roughly 35% of them found once; the top ten carry 0.27%. Sequencing used cord blood. These receptors were obtained from a newborn girl in good health.

In its sample, this clonotype was seen many times. This chain uses TRBV10-3 with TRBJ1-2; D might be TRBD1 (5 bases). The length of the CDR3 is 13 residues. Germline V lookup: CDR1 ENHRY, CDR2 SYGVKD. Trimming pared 4 bases from V and 1 base from J, leaving 7 bases between. CDR3 region: CAISAGHNYGYTF. As DNA, the CDR3 is TGTGCCATCAGTGCAGGACATAACTATGGCTACACCTTC.

This clonotype appeared a few times. V gene TRBV6-1 combines with J gene TRBJ2-1; D may be TRBD1 (6 bases). Germline CDR1 MNHNS, CDR2 SASEGT. V dropped 10 bases and J dropped 0 bases, with 22 bases sitting between them. This CDR3 contains 17 residues. In nucleotides, the CDR3 is TGTGCCACCACGAGCCCAAACAGGGAAACCTCCTACAATGAGCAGTTCTTC. Protein: CATTSPNRETSYNEQFF.

In this sample, this clonotype turned up a few times. The genes are TRBV7-2 and TRBJ1-2, with D tentatively TRBD1 (6 bases). The germline V gene has CDR1 SGHTA and CDR2 FQGNSA. Trimming left V 6 bases short and J 3 bases short, with 17 bases between. This CDR3 is built from 15 residues. The CDR3 reads CASSSARGKDYGYTF. Here the CDR3 DNA reads TGTGCCAGCAGTTCAGCCAGGGGTAAAGACTATGGCTACACCTTC.

The chain is built from TRBV20-1 and TRBJ1-4, with TRBD1 as a possible D gene (5 bases). Trimming removed 0 bases at V and 8 bases at J, with 16 bases between. Per the germline V gene, CDR1 is DFQATT and CDR2 is SNEGSKA (reference sequence). The CDR3 has 15 amino acids. DNA for the CDR3: TGCAGTGCTAGAGATTGGGTGGACATGAGGGAAAAACTGTTTTTT. Translated: CSARDWVDMREKLFF.

This clonotype was observed a few times. The gene calls are TRBV4-2 and TRBJ2-1; 16 bases match TRBD2. Trimming at V came to 0 bases and at J to 6 bases, leaving 2 bases not matched to a gene. Germline V gives CDR1 LGHNA, CDR2 YNFKEQ. This CDR3 is built from 17 residues. The CDR3 bases are TGTGCCAGCAGCCAAGAGGGACTAGCGGGGGGGATCAATGAGCAGTTCTTC. It yields the protein CASSQEGLAGGINEQFF.

V gene TRBV20-1 combines with J gene TRBJ2-5; the D is unclear. The CDR3 extends over 15 amino acids. Germline CDR1 is DFQATT and CDR2 is SNEGSKA (reference sequence). Trimming left V 3 bases short and J 2 bases short, with 16 bases between. CDR3 protein: CSASRSWTRQETQYF. The CDR3 coding sequence is TGCAGTGCTAGCAGGTCTTGGACGCGGCAAGAGACCCAGTACTTC.